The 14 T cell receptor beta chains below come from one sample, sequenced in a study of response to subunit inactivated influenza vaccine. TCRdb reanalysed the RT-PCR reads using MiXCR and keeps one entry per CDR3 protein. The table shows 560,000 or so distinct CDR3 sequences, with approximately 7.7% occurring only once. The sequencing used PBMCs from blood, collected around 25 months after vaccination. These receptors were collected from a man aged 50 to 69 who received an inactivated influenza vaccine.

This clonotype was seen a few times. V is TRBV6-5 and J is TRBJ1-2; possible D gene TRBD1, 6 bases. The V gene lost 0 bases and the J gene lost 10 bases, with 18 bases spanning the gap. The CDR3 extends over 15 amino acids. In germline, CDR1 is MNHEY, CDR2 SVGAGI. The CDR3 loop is CASSYSGQRGRDYTF. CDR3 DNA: TGTGCCAGCAGTTACTCGGGACAACGGGGGAGGGACTACACCTTC.

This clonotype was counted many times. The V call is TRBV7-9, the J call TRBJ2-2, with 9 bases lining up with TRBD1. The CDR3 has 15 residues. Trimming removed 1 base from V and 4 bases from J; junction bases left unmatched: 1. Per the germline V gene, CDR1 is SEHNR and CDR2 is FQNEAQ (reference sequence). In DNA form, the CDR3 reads TGTGCCAGCAGCTTAGAGACAGGGGGCACCGGGGAGCTGTTTTTT. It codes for CASSLETGGTGELFF.

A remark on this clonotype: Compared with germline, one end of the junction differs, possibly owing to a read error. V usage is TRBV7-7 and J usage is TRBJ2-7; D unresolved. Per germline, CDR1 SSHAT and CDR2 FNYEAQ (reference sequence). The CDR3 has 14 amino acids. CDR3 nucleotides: TGTGCTAGCAGCGCTACAGCTGGATCCTACGAGCAGTACTTC. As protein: CASSATAGSYEQYF.

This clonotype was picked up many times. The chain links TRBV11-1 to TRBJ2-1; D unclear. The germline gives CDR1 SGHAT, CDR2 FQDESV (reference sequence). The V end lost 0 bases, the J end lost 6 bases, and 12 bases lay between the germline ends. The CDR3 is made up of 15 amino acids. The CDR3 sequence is CASSLAPGRGNEQFF. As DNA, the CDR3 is TGTGCCAGCAGCTTAGCTCCGGGTCGAGGCAATGAGCAGTTCTTC. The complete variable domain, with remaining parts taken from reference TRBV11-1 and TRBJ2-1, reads EAEVAQSPRYKITEKSQAVAFWCDPISGHATLYWYRQILGQGPELLVQFQDESVVDDSQLPKDRFSAERLKGVDSTLKIQPAELGDSAMYLCASSLAPGRGNEQFFGPGTRLTVL.

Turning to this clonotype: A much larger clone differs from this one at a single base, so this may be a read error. The CDR3 region has the DNA TGTGCCACCAGCAGAGATGGGAGGTCGAACACCGGGGTGCTGTTTTTT. Its protein is CATSRDGRSNTGVLFF. This chain connects TRBV15 to TRBJ2-2, with D perhaps matching TRBD2 (6 bases). Germline V lookup: CDR1 LNHNV, CDR2 YYDKDF (reference sequence). The CDR3 sequence is 16 residues long.

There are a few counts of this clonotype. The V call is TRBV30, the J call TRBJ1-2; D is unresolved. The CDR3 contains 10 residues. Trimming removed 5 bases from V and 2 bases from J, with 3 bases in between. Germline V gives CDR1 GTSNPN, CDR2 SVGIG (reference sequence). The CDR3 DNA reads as TGTGCCTGGTACAACTATGGCTACACCTTC. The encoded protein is CAWYNYGYTF. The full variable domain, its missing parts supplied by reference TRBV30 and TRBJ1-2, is SQTIHQWPATLVQPVGSPLSLECTVEGTSNPNLYWYRQAAGRGLQLLFYSVGIGQISSEVPQNLSASRPQDRQFILSSKKLLLSDSGFYLCAWYNYGYTFGSGTRLTVV.

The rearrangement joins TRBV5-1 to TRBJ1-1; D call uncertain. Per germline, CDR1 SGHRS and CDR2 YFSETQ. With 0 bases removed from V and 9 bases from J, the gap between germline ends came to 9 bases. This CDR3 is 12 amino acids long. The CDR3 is CASSLDGSKAFF. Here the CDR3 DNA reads TGCGCCAGCAGCTTGGATGGGTCAAAAGCTTTCTTT.

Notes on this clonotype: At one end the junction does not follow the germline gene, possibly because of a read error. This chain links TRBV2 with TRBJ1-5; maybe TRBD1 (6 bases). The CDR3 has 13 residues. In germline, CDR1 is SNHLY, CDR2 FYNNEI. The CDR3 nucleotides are TGTGCCAGCAGGGACAGAGGCAATCACCCCCAGCATTTT. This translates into CASRDRGNHPQHF.

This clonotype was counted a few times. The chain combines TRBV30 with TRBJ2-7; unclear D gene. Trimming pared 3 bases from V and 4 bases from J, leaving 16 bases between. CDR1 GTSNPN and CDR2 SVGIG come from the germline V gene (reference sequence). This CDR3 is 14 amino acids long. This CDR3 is CAWRRSPTPYEQYF. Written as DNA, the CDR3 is TGTGCCTGGAGGAGGAGCCCTACCCCTTACGAGCAGTACTTC.

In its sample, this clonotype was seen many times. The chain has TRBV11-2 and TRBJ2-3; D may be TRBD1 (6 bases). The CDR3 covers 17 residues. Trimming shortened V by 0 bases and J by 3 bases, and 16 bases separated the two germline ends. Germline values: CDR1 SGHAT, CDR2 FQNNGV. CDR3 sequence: CASSLDRGLPPTDTQYF. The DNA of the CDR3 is TGTGCCAGCAGCTTAGACAGGGGATTACCTCCTACAGATACGCAGTATTTT.

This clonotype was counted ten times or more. DNA of the CDR3: TGCGCCAGCACCACTAGCGGCCAGGAGGTAGATACGCAGTATTTT. Residues: CASTTSGQEVDTQYF. The V call is TRBV5-1, the J call TRBJ2-3; TRBD2 matches 8 bases. This CDR3 spans 15 amino acids. Germline lookup yields CDR1 SGHRS and CDR2 YFSETQ. Trimming removed 6 bases from V and 5 bases from J; junction bases left unmatched: 11.

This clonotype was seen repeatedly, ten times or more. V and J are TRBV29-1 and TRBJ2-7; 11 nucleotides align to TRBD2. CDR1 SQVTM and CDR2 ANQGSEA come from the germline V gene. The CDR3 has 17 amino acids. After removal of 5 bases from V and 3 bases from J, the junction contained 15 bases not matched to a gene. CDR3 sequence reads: CSVTGQGAGTSGYEQYF. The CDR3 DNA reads TGCAGCGTTACCGGACAGGGTGCGGGGACTAGCGGCTACGAGCAGTACTTC.

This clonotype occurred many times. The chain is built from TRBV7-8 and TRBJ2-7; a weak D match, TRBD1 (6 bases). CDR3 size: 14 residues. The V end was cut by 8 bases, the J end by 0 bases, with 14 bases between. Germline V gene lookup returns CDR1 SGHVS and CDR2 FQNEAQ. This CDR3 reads CASQGQGLSYEQYF. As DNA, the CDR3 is TGTGCCAGCCAGGGGCAGGGCCTCTCCTACGAGCAGTACTTC.

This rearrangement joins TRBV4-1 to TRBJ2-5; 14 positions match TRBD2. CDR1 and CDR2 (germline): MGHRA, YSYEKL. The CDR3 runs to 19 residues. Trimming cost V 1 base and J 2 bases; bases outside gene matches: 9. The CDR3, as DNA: TGCGCCAGCAGCCAAGGCAGACTAGCGGGGGGGCAAATTCAAGAGACCCAGTACTTC. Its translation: CASSQGRLAGGQIQETQYF.